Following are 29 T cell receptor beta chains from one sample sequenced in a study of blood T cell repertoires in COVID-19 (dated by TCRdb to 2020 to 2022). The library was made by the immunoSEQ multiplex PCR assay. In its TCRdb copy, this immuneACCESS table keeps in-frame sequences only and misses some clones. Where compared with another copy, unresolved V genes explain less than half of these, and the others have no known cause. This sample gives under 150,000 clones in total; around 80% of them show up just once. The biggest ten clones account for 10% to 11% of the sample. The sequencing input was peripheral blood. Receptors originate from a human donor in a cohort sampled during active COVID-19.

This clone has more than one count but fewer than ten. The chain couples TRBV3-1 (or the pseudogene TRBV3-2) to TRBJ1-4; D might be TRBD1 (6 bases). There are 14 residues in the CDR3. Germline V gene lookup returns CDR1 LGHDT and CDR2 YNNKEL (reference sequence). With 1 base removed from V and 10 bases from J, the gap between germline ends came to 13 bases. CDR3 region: CASSQAYRGGKLFF. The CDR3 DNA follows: TGTGCCAGCAGCCAAGCATATAGGGGGGGAAAACTGTTTTTT.

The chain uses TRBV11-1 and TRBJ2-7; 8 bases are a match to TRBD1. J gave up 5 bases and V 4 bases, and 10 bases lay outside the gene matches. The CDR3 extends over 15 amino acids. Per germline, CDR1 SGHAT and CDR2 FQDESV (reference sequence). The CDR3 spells CASSSVQGAGDEQYF. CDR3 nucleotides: TGTGCCAGCAGCTCCGTCCAGGGGGCCGGGGACGAGCAGTACTTC. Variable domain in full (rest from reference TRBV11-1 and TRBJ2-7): EAEVAQSPRYKITEKSQAVAFWCDPISGHATLYWYRQILGQGPELLVQFQDESVVDDSQLPKDRFSAERLKGVDSTLKIQPAELGDSAMYLCASSSVQGAGDEQYFGPGTRLTVT.

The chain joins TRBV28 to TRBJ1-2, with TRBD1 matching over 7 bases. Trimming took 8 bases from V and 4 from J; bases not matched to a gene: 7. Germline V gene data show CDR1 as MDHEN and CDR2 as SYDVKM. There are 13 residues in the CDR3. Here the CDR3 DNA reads TGTGCCAGCGGTGCACAGGGGCCCTATGGCTACACCTTC. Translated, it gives CASGAQGPYGYTF.

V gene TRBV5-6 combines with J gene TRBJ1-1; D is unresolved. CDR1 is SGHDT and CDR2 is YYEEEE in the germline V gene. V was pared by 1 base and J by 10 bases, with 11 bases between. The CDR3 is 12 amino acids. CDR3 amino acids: CASSLLNGAAFF. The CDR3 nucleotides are TGTGCCAGCAGCTTGTTAAACGGAGCAGCTTTCTTT. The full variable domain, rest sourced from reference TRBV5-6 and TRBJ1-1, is DAGVTQSPTHLIKTRGQQVTLRCSPKSGHDTVSWYQQALGQGPQFIFQYYEEEERQRGNFPDRFSGHQFPNYSSELNVNALLLGDSALYLCASSLLNGAAFFGQGTRLTVV.

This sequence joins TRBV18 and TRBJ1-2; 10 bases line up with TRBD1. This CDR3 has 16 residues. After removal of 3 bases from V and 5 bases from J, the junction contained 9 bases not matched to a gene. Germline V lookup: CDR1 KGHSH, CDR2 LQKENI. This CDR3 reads CASSPSRQGARYGYTF. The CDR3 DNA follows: TGTGCCAGCTCACCCTCCCGACAGGGGGCGAGATATGGCTACACCTTC.

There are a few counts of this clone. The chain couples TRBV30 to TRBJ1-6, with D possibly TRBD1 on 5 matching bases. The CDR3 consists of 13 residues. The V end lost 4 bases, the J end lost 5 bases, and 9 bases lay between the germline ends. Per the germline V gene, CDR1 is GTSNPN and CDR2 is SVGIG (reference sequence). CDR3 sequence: CAWNGGDNSPLHF. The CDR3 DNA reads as TGTGCCTGGAACGGGGGGGATAATTCACCCCTCCACTTT.

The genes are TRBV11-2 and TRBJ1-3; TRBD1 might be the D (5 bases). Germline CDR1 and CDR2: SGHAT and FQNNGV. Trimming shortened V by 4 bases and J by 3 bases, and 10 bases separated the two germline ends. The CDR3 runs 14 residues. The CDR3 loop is CASSSDSYGNTIYF. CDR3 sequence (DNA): TGTGCCAGCAGCTCCGACAGCTATGGAAACACCATATATTTT.

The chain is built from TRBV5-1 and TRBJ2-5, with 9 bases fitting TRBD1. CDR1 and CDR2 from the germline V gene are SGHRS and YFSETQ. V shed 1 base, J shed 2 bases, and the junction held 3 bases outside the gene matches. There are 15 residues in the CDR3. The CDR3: CASSLTGGAQETQYF. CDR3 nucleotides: TGCGCCAGCAGCTTGACAGGGGGCGCGCAAGAGACCCAGTACTTC.

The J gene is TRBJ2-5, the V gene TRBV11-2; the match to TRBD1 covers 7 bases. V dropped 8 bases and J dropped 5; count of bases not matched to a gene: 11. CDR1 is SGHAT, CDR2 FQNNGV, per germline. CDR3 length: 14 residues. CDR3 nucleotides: TGTGCCAGCGCCGGGCAGACAGGGATCGAGACCCAGTACTTC. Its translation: CASAGQTGIETQYF.

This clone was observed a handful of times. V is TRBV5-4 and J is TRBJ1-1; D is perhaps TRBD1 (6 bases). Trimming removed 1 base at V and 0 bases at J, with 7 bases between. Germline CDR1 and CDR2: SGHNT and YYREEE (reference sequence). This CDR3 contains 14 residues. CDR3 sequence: CASSLQGMNTEAFF. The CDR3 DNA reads TGTGCCAGCAGCTTGCAGGGGATGAACACTGAAGCTTTCTTT.

The CDR3: CASSPRGYRALNTEAFF. DNA for the CDR3: TGTGCCAGCAGCCCGAGGGGGTACAGGGCTTTGAACACTGAAGCTTTCTTT. The V call is TRBV11-2, the J call TRBJ1-1; tentatively, D is TRBD1 (6 bases). CDR1 and CDR2 from the germline V gene are SGHAT and FQNNGV. The CDR3 covers 17 residues. V was trimmed by 5 bases and J by 0 bases, leaving 19 bases between them.

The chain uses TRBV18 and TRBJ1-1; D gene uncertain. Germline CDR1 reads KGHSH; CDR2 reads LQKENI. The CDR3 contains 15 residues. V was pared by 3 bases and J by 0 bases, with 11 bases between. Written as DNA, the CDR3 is TGTGCCAGCTCACCCCTCGAGGGAATGAACACTGAAGCTTTCTTT. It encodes CASSPLEGMNTEAFF. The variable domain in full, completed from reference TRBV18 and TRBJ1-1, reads NAGVMQNPRHLVRRRGQEARLRCSPMKGHSHVYWYRQLPEEGLKFMVYLQKENIIDESGMPKERFSAEFPKEGPSILRIQQVVRGDSAAYFCASSPLEGMNTEAFFGQGTRLTVV.

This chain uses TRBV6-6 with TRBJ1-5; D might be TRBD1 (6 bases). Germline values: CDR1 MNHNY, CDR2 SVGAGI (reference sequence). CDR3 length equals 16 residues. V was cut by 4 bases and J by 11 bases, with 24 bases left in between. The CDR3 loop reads CASSSSGTPKSSAQHF. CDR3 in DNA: TGTGCCAGCAGTTCCTCAGGGACACCTAAATCCTCGGCCCAGCATTTT.

DNA of the CDR3: TGCAGCGTGGGACAGACAGGGGATGTAGGTGAAGCTTTCTTT. This codes for CSVGQTGDVGEAFF. V and J are TRBV29-1 and TRBJ1-1, with 8 bases matching TRBD1. The V and J ends lost 6 bases and 7 bases, in that order; junction bases with no gene match: 13. This CDR3 comprises 14 residues. Germline V gene sequence: CDR1 SQVTM, CDR2 ANQGSEA.

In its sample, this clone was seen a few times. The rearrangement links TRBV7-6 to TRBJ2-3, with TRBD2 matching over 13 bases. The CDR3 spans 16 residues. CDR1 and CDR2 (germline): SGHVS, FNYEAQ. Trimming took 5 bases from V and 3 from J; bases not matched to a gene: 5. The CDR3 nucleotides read TGTGCCAGCAGCCCACTAGCGGGGGGGCCGACAGATACGCAGTATTTT. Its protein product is CASSPLAGGPTDTQYF. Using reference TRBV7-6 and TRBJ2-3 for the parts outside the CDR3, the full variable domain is GAGVSQSPRYKVTKRGQDVALRCDPISGHVSLYWYRQALGQGPEFLTYFNYEAQQDKSGLPNDRFSAERPEGSISTLTIQRTEQRDSAMYRCASSPLAGGPTDTQYFGPGTRLTVL.

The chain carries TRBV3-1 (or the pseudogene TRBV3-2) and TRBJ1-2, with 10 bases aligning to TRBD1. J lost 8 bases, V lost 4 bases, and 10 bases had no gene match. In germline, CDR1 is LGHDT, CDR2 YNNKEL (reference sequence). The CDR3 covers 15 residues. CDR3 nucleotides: TGTGCCAGCAGCCGCCCGGGACAGGGGCTCTTGGGCTACACCTTC. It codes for CASSRPGQGLLGYTF.

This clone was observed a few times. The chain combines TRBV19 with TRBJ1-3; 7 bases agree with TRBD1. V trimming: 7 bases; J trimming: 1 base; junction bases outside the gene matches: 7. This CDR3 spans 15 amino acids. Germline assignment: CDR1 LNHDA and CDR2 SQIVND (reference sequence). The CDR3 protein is CASTPSGGSGNTIYF. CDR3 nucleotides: TGTGCCAGTACCCCCTCAGGGGGATCTGGAAACACCATATATTTT. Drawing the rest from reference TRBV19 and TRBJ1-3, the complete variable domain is DGGITQSPKYLFRKEGQNVTLSCEQNLNHDAMYWYRQDPGQGLRLIYYSQIVNDFQKGDIAEGYSVSREKKESFPLTVTSAQKNPTAFYLCASTPSGGSGNTIYFGEGSWLTVV.

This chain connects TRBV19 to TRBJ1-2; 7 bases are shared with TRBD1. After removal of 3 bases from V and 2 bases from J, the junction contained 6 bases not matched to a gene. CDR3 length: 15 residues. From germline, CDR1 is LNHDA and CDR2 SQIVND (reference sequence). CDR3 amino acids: CASSIQGGENYGYTF. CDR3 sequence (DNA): TGTGCCAGTAGTATTCAGGGGGGCGAAAACTATGGCTACACCTTC.

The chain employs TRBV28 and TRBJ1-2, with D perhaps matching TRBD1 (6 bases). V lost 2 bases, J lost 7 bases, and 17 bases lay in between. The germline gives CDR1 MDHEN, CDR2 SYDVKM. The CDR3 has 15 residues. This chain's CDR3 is CASSLPDRIDTGYTF. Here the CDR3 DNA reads TGTGCCAGCAGTTTACCCGACAGGATAGATACTGGCTACACCTTC.

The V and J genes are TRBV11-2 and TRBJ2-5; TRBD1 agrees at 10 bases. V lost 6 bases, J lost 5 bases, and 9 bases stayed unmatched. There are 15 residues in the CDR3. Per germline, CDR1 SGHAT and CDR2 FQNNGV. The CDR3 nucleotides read TGTGCCAGCAGACAAGAGACAGGGGGCCTTGAGACCCAGTACTTC. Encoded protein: CASRQETGGLETQYF.

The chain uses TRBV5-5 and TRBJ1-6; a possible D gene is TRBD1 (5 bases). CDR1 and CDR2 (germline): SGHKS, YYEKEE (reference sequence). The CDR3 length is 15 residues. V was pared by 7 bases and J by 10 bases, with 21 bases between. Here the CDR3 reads CASVLLGGGGSPLHF. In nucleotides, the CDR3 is TGTGCCAGCGTCCTCCTGGGGGGGGGAGGGTCACCCCTCCACTTT.

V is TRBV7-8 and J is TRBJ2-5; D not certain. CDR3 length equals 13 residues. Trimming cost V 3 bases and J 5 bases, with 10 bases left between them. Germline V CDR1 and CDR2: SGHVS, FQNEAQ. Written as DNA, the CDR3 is TGTGCCAGCAGCTTCTATGTGCGCGAGACCCAGTACTTC. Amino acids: CASSFYVRETQYF. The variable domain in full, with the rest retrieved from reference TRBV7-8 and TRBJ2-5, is GAGVSQSPRYKVAKRGQDVALRCDPISGHVSLFWYQQALGQGPEFLTYFQNEAQLDKSGLPSDRFFAERPEGSVSTLKIQRTQQEDSAVYLCASSFYVRETQYFGPGTRLLVL.

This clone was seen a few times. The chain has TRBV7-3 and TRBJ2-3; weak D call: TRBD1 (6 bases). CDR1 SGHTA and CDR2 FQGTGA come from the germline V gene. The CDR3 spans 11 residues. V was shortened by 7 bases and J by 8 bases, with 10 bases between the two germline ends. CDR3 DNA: TGTGCCAGCACCCAAGGGGGTACGCAGTATTTT. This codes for CASTQGGTQYF.

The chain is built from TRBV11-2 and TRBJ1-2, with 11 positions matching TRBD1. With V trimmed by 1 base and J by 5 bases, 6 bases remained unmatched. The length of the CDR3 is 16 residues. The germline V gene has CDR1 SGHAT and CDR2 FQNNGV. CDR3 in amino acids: CASSLGRGQGVYGYTF. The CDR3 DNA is TGTGCCAGCAGCTTAGGGAGGGGACAGGGGGTTTATGGCTACACCTTC.

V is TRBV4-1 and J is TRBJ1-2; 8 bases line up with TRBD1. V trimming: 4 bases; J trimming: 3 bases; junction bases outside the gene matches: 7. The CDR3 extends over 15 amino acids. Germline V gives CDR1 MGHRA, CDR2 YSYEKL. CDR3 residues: CASSLRTGYDYGYTF. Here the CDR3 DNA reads TGCGCCAGCAGCCTACGGACAGGGTACGACTATGGCTACACCTTC.

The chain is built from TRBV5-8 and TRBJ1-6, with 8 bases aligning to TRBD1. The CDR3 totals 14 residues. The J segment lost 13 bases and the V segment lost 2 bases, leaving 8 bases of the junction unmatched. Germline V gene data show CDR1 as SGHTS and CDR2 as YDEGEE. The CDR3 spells CASSFRGRGSPLHF. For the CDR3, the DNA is TGTGCCAGCAGCTTCAGGGGGCGAGGGTCTCCCCTCCACTTT.

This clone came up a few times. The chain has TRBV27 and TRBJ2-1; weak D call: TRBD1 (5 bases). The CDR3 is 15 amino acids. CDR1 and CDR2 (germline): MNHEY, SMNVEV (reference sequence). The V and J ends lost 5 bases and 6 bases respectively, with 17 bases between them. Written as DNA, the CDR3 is TGTGCCAGCAGTAGGCCGGCGCCTACAGGCAATGAGCAGTTCTTC. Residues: CASSRPAPTGNEQFF.

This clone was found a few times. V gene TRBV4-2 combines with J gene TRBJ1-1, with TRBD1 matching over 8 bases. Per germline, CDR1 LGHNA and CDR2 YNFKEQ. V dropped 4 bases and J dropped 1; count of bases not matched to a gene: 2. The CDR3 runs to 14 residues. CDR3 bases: TGTGCCAGCAGCCTAGACAGGGGGAACACTGAAGCTTTCTTT. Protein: CASSLDRGNTEAFF.

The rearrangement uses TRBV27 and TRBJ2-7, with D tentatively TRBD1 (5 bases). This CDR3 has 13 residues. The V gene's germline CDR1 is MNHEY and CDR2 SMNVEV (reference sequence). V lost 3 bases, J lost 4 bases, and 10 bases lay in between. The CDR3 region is CASSLGQSYEQYF. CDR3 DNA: TGTGCCAGCAGTTTGGGGCAGTCATACGAGCAGTACTTC.